These 12 T cell receptor beta chains share one sample of origin, sequenced in a study of human CD8 memory T cell subsets. UMI-labeled 5' RACE generated the TCR beta libraries. For each CDR3 protein, TCRdb gives one entry from its re-call of the 5' RACE reads, without DNA. Seen in this sample are 10,000 to 11,000 distinct CDR3 sequences; the ten most common clones hold 8% to 10%. Sequencing input: CD8+ stem-like memory T cells (TSCM and TCM) sorted from PBMCs. Subset meaning: stem-like memory CD8 T cells (TSTEM), CCR7+ PD-1- TIGIT-. The receptor set was obtained from a human donor in good health.

V gene TRBV7-3 combines with J gene TRBJ2-3; TCRdb calls TRBD2, which cannot be checked without DNA. This CDR3 is 16 amino acids long. CDR1 and CDR2 from the germline V gene are SGHTA and FQGTGA. CDR3 loop: CASSPYSSGGTDTQYF.

The rearrangement links TRBV28 to TRBJ2-5; the TRBD1 assignment by TCRdb is unverifiable without DNA. The CDR3 spans 15 residues. Germline lookup yields CDR1 MDHEN and CDR2 SYDVKM. The CDR3 loop is CASSSPVGGKETQYF. The full variable domain, in which reference TRBV28 and TRBJ2-5 provide the parts outside the CDR3, is DVKVTQSSRYLVKRTGEKVFLECVQDMDHENMFWYRQDPGLGLRLIYFSYDVKMKEKGDIPEGYSVSREKKERFSLILESASTNQTSMYLCASSSPVGGKETQYFGPGTRLLVL.

V is TRBV12-3 or TRBV12-4 and J is TRBJ2-7. The length of the CDR3 is 14 residues. The CDR3: CASSYGRTTYEQYF.

This clonotype is medium-sized by frequency. V usage is TRBV7-8 and J usage is TRBJ1-1; TCRdb returns TRBD1, unconfirmable since there is no DNA. The germline gives CDR1 SGHVS, CDR2 FQNEAQ. The CDR3 runs 16 residues. This CDR3 reads CASSLAGGGGNTEAFF. The full variable domain, rest sourced from reference TRBV7-8 and TRBJ1-1, is GAGVSQSPRYKVAKRGQDVALRCDPISGHVSLFWYQQALGQGPEFLTYFQNEAQLDKSGLPSDRFFAERPEGSVSTLKIQRTQQEDSAVYLCASSLAGGGGNTEAFFGQGTRLTVV.

This chain joins TRBV7-3 and TRBJ2-7; TCRdb lists TRBD1, though no DNA is available to test this call. This CDR3 spans 16 amino acids. Per the germline V gene, CDR1 is SGHTA and CDR2 is FQGTGA. CDR3 in amino acids: CASSLNAATGNYEQYF.

This clonotype is classed as medium-sized by frequency. The genes are TRBV20-1 and TRBJ2-1; checking the TCRdb D call of TRBD1 is not possible without DNA. CDR3 length: 15 residues. Germline loops: CDR1 DFQATT, CDR2 SNEGSKA (reference sequence). The CDR3 spells CSARDLTGGIDEQFF.

CDR3 amino acids: CASSPTSGPTYEQYF. The rearrangement joins TRBV4-2 to TRBJ2-7; without DNA, the TCRdb call of TRBD2 cannot be checked. Per the germline V gene, CDR1 is LGHNA and CDR2 is YNFKEQ. The CDR3 is made up of 15 amino acids.

J is TRBJ2-2 and V is TRBV7-9. Per the germline V gene, CDR1 is SEHNR and CDR2 is FQNEAQ (reference sequence). The CDR3 consists of 19 residues. The chain's CDR3 is CASSPRRSTAMGNTGELFF.

The genes are TRBV25-1 and TRBJ2-5; TCRdb selects TRBD1, and the lack of DNA leaves this call unchecked. The CDR3 contains 13 residues. Germline CDR1 is MGHDK and CDR2 is SYGVNS. This chain's CDR3 is CASSDLGGETQYF.

This clonotype shows up as medium-sized (0.01 to 0.1%) by frequency. The CDR3 loop reads CASSFWGNEQFF. The rearrangement uses TRBV27 and TRBJ2-1. Per the germline V gene, CDR1 is MNHEY and CDR2 is SMNVEV (reference sequence). CDR3 length equals 12 residues.

The rearrangement links TRBV27 to TRBJ2-1. The CDR3 covers 14 residues. CDR1 is MNHEY and CDR2 is SMNVEV in the germline V gene (reference sequence). The CDR3 sequence: CASSLSGVHNEQFF.

The rearrangement uses TRBV20-1 and TRBJ2-3; TCRdb calls TRBD2, which cannot be checked without DNA. The CDR3 covers 17 residues. The germline V gene encodes CDR1 DFQATT and CDR2 SNEGSKA (reference sequence). CDR3 loop: CSATPGTRGRVTDTQYF.